The rows below give T cell receptor beta chains drawn from one sample of a study of cytomegalovirus exposure and HLA in healthy donors. Data came from immunoSEQ multiplex PCR; TCRdb stores just in-frame clones and leaves some out. The data hold about 180,000 clones, with approximately 83% observed a single time. The sequenced material came from PBMCs. The receptors stem from a boy aged 2 to 9 in good health and CMV-seronegative. CDR3s include the opening cysteine and the closing phenylalanine or tryptophan. The order of the fields is V gene, D gene, J gene, CDR3 DNA, CDR3 protein. D genes are given only for firm matches.

TRBV7-9	TRBD1	TRBJ1-4	TGTGCCAGCAGCTTTTGGGACAGGGGAGGGGAAAAACTGTTTTTT	CASSFWDRGGEKLFF
TRBV6-5	NA	TRBJ1-2	TGTGCCAGCAGTTACAGGGACTTCGGGGGTGGCTACACCTTC	CASSYRDFGGGYTF
TRBV4-1	TRBD1	TRBJ1-3	TGCGCCAGCAGCCAAGCCACGGGGACAGGGACATATACTGGAAACACCATATATTTT	CASSQATGTGTYTGNTIYF
TRBV4-1	NA	TRBJ2-5	TGCGCCAGCAGCCAAGATTGGTTGCAGGCGGAGACCCAGTACTTC	CASSQDWLQAETQYF
TRBV4-3	NA	TRBJ1-6	TGCGCCAGCAGCCAAGAGAGCTCCTATAATTCACCCCTCCACTTT	CASSQESSYNSPLHF
TRBV27	TRBD1	TRBJ2-1	TGTGCCAGCAGTGACAGGGGATCCTACAATGAGCAGTTCTTC	CASSDRGSYNEQFF
TRBV5-1	TRBD1	TRBJ1-4	TGCGCCAGCAGCCGGACAGGGGATGAAAAACTGTTTTTT	CASSRTGDEKLFF
TRBV6-1	TRBD1	TRBJ1-2	TGTGCCAGCAGTGCCGGACAGGGAAAAAGGGCCTATGGCTACACCTTC	CASSAGQGKRAYGYTF
TRBV5-4	NA	TRBJ1-6	TGTGCCAGCAGCTTGGATAGGGGTAATTCACCCCTCCACTTT	CASSLDRGNSPLHF
TRBV6-5	NA	TRBJ2-3	TGTGCCAGCAGTACGGGGGAGACAGATACGCAGTATTTT	CASSTGETDTQYF